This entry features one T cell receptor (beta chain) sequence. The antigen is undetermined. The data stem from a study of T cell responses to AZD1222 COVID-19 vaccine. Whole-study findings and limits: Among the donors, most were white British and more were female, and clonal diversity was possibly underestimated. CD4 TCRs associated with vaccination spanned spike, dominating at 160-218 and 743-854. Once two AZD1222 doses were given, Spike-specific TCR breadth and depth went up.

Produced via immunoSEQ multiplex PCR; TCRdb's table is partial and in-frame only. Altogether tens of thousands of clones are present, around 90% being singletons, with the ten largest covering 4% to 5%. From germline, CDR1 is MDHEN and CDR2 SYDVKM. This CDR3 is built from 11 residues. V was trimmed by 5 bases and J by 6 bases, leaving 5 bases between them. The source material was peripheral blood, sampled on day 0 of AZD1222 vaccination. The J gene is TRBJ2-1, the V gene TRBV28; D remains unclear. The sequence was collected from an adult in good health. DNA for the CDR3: TGTGCCAGCAGTCATTCCAATGAGCAGTTCTTC. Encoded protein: CASSHSNEQFF.